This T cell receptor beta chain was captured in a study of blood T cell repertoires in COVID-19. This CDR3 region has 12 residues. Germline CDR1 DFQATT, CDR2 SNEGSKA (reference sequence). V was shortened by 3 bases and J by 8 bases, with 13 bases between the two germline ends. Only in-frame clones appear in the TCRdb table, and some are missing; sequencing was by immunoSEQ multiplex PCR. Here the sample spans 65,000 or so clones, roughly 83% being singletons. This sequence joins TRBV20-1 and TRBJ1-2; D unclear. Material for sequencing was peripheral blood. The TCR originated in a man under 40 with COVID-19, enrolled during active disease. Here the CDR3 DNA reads TGCAGTGCTAGTATTCGGCTAGGAGGCTACACCTTC. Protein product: CSASIRLGGYTF.